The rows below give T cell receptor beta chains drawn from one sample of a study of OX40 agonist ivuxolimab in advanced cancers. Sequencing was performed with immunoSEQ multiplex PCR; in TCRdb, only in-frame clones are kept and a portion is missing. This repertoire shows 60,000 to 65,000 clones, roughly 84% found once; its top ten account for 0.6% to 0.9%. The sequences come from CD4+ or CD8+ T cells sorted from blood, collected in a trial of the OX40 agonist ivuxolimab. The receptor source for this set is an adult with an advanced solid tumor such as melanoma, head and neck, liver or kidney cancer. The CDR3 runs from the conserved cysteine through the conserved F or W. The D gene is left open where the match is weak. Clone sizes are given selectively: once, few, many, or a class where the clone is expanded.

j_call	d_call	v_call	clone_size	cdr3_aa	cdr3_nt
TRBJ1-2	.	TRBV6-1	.	CASSEAPGDYYGYTF	TGTGCCAGCAGTGAAGCGCCAGGGGACTACTATGGCTACACCTTC
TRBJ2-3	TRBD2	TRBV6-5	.	CASGTLAGGRDTQYF	TGTGCCAGCGGCACCTTAGCGGGGGGGAGGGATACGCAGTATTTT
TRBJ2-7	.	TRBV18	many	CASSGTSPYEQYF	TGTGCCAGCTCAGGGACATCCCCCTACGAGCAGTACTTC
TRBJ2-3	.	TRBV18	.	CASSPDRSTDTQYF	TGTGCCAGCTCACCCGACAGATCCACAGATACGCAGTATTTT
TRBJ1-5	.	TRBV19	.	CASSIPGGQGPQHF	TGTGCCAGTAGTATTCCGGGGGGCCAGGGGCCCCAGCATTTT
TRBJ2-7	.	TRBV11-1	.	CASSSSAEGLYEQYF	TGTGCCAGCAGCTCGTCAGCTGAGGGGCTCTACGAGCAGTACTTC
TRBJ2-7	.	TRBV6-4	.	CARPPGAHEQYF	TGTGCCAGACCTCCAGGGGCCCACGAGCAGTACTTC
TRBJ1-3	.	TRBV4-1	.	CASSQVDTRSGNTIYF	TGCGCCAGCAGCCAAGTGGACACCCGATCTGGAAACACCATATATTTT
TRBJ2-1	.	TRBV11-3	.	CASSSAGDEQFF	TGTGCCAGCAGCTCAGCGGGTGACGAGCAGTTCTTC
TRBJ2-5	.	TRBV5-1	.	CASKRGESQETQYF	TGCGCCAGCAAAAGGGGGGAGTCCCAAGAGACCCAGTACTTC
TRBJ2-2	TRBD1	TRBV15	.	CATSRTGTGAGELFF	TGTGCCACCAGCAGAACCGGGACAGGGGCCGGGGAGCTGTTTTTT
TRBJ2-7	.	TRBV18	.	CASSPPGRDASSYEQYF	TGTGCCAGCTCACCACCGGGGCGGGACGCGAGCTCCTACGAGCAGTACTTC
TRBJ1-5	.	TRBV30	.	CAWSGRSSNQPQHF	TGTGCCTGGAGTGGGAGGAGTAGCAATCAGCCCCAGCATTTT
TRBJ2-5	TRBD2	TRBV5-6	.	CASSRLAGPKETQYF	TGTGCCAGCAGCAGGCTAGCGGGACCCAAGGAGACCCAGTACTTC
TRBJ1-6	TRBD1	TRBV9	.	CASSVGEGANSPLHF	TGTGCCAGCAGCGTAGGGGAGGGGGCGAATTCACCCCTCCACTTT
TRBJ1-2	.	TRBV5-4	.	CASSLAAGAHGYGYTF	TGTGCCAGCAGCTTGGCGGCAGGGGCACATGGCTATGGCTACACCTTC
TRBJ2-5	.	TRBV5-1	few	CASSLGKETQYF	TGCGCCAGCAGCTTGGGTAAAGAGACCCAGTACTTC
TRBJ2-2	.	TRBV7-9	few	CASSWGLADTGELFF	TGTGCCAGCAGCTGGGGGCTAGCGGACACCGGGGAGCTGTTTTTT
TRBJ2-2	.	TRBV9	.	CASSRETYTGELFF	TGTGCCAGCAGCCGGGAGACATACACCGGGGAGCTGTTTTTT
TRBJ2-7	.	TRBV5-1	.	CASSLDLFYEQYF	TGCGCCAGCAGCCTCGACCTATTCTACGAGCAGTACTTC
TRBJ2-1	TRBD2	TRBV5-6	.	CASSITRLAANNEQFF	TGTGCCAGCAGCATCACCCGACTAGCGGCTAACAATGAGCAGTTCTTC
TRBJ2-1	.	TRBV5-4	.	CASSPGQRGEQFF	TGTGCCAGCAGTCCGGGACAGCGGGGTGAGCAGTTCTTC
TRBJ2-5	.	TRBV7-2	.	CASSLGIRQETQYF	TGTGCCAGCAGCTTAGGTATCCGGCAAGAGACCCAGTACTTC
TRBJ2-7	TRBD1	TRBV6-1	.	CASSYRDRGYEQYF	TGTGCCAGCAGCTACCGGGACAGGGGCTACGAGCAGTACTTC
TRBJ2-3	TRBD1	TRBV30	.	CAWSLWGTGVPDTQYF	TGTGCCTGGAGTCTGTGGGGGACAGGGGTGCCAGATACGCAGTATTTT
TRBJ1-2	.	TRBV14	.	CASSLLQAPGDGYTF	TGTGCCAGCAGCCTACTCCAGGCCCCGGGAGATGGCTACACCTTC
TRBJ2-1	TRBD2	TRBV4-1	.	CASSQVSGGLYNEQFF	TGCGCCAGCAGCCAAGTGAGCGGGGGCCTCTACAATGAGCAGTTCTTC
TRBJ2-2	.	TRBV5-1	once	CASSPIVSGELFF	TGCGCCAGCAGCCCCATAGTCTCCGGGGAGCTGTTTTTT
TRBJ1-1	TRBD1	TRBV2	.	CASSDGTVNTEAFF	TGTGCCAGCAGTGATGGGACAGTTAACACTGAAGCTTTCTTT
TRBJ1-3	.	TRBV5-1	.	CASTRTAGGNTIYF	TGCGCCAGCACCCGGACCGCCGGGGGAAACACCATATATTTT
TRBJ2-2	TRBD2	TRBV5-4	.	CESHLAGGPIGELFF	TGTGAATCCCACTTAGCGGGAGGGCCGATCGGGGAGCTGTTTTTT
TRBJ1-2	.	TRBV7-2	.	CASSVRTGLHYGYTF	TGTGCCAGCAGCGTAAGGACCGGGCTACACTATGGCTACACCTTC
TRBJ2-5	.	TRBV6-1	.	CASSDYRSQRQETQYF	TGTGCCAGCAGTGATTATCGGTCGCAGCGGCAAGAGACTCAGTACTTC
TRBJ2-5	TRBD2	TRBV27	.	CASSLTAGGWRETQYF	TGTGCCAGCAGTTTAACCGCGGGGGGCTGGAGAGAGACCCAGTACTTC
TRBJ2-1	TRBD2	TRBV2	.	CASSEGGRAPYNEQFF	TGTGCCAGCAGTGAAGGCGGGAGGGCCCCCTACAATGAGCAGTTCTTC
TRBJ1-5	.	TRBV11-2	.	CASSLAGGNQPQHF	TGTGCCAGCAGCTTAGCAGGAGGCAATCAGCCCCAGCATTTT
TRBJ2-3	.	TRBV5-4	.	CASSLASTDTQYF	TGTGCCAGCAGCTTGGCCAGCACAGATACGCAGTATTTT
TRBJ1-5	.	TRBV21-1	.	CASSEWQVTPYQPQHF	TGTGCCAGCAGTGAGTGGCAGGTAACCCCTTATCAGCCCCAGCATTTT
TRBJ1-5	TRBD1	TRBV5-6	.	CASSLGDREGQPQHF	TGTGCCAGCAGCTTGGGGGACAGGGAGGGTCAGCCCCAGCATTTT
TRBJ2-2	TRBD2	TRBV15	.	CATSSRGGAGELFF	TGTGCCACCAGCTCGCGCGGGGGAGCCGGGGAGCTGTTTTTT
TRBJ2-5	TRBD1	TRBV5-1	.	CASSLGPQGALEETQYF	TGCGCCAGCAGCTTGGGTCCTCAGGGGGCGTTAGAAGAGACCCAGTACTTC
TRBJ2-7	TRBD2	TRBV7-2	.	CASSLEPSGSPRGNEQYF	TGTGCCAGCAGCTTAGAGCCTAGCGGGAGCCCCCGTGGCAACGAGCAGTACTTC
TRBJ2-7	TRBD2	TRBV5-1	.	CASSLVPSGGVLSYEQYF	TGCGCCAGCAGCTTGGTGCCTAGCGGGGGGGTCCTCTCCTACGAGCAGTACTTC
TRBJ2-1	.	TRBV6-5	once	CASRLDGLLNEQFF	TGTGCCAGCAGACTCGACGGTCTCCTCAATGAGCAGTTCTTC
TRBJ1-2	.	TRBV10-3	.	CAISPDLTPYGYTF	TGTGCCATCAGTCCGGACTTAACCCCCTATGGCTACACCTTC
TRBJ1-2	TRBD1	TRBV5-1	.	CASSTIQGNYGYTF	TGCGCCAGCAGCACAATACAGGGGAACTATGGCTACACCTTC
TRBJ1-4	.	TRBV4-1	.	CASSQGPRNEKLFF	TGCGCCAGCAGCCAAGGTCCAAGAAATGAAAAACTGTTTTTT
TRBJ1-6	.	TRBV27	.	CASSLSRAVGSSYNSPLHF	TGTGCCAGCAGTTTATCGAGGGCAGTTGGTAGCTCCTATAATTCACCCCTCCACTTT
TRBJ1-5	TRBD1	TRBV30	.	CAWSPGQGAEPQHF	TGTGCCTGGAGCCCCGGACAGGGGGCTGAGCCCCAGCATTTT
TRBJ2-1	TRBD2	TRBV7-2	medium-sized	CASSPHGGGVNEQFF	TGTGCCAGCAGCCCCCATGGCGGGGGGGTTAATGAGCAGTTCTTC
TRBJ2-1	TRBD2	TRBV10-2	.	CASSEPAGEAYNEQFF	TGCGCCAGCAGTGAGCCAGCGGGGGAGGCCTACAATGAGCAGTTCTTC
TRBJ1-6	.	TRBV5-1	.	CASSPLGGYNSPLHF	TGCGCCAGCAGCCCACTAGGGGGCTATAATTCACCCCTCCACTTT
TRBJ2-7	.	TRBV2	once	CASRGESEQYF	TGTGCCAGCAGGGGGGAAAGCGAGCAGTACTTC